This T cell receptor (beta chain) was sequenced during a study of CD8 T cells in Susac syndrome. On the study more broadly: The sequenced Susac syndrome patients included more than five who had clinically active disease and roughly eight who were in remission. When their blood was taken, patients with Susac syndrome were therapy-naive, taking corticosteroids, or taking intravenous immunoglobulin alone.

Comment on this clonotype: Its antigen is as yet unknown.

CDR3 length: 14 amino acids. Germline values: CDR1 DFQATT, CDR2 SNEGSKA (reference sequence). After removal of 3 bases from V and 5 bases from J, the junction contained 5 bases not matched to a gene. RNA amounts of about 0.5 to 1 ug underwent reverse transcription with random hexamers. An immunoSEQ multiplex PCR generated amplified TCR beta CDR3 products spanning 54 Vbeta and 13 Jbeta. TCRdb independently ran MiXCR on the immunoSEQ multiplex PCR reads; one entry per CDR3 protein. The sample has some 250,000 distinct CDR3 sequences, about 95% seen once. Study conclusions and caveats: The TCR sequencing and HLA analysis in the study involved a relatively small number of individuals, as the study acknowledged.

The material sequenced was CD4+ T cells from PBMCs. The chain uses TRBV20-1 and TRBJ2-1; TRBD2 agrees at 9 bases. The sequence was obtained from a human donor with Susac syndrome. In DNA, the CDR3 is TGCAGTGCTAGTATAGCGGGAGTCAACAATGAGCAGTTCTTC. This codes for CSASIAGVNNEQFF.